This TCR beta chain was recorded in a study of shared clonotypes between healthy human individuals. Whole-study findings and limits: Clonotypes that were shared across four donors made up around 5% of naive CD4 clonotypes.

Only in-frame clones appear in the TCRdb table, and some are missing; sequencing was by immunoSEQ multiplex PCR. The sample lists about a million clones, around three quarters seen once, with about 1.5% in the top ten. Comments on this clone: What it binds is unknown. A clone one base away is much larger, so this may be a read error.

Germline CDR1 LNHDA, CDR2 SQIVND (reference sequence). The CDR3 contains 15 residues. Losses at the gene ends were 7 bases for V and 3 bases for J; bases not matched to a gene: 11. The V and J genes are TRBV19 and TRBJ1-1; 7 bases are shared with TRBD1. The receptor was derived from a man younger than 30 in good health. The specimen was memory CD4+ T cells sorted from blood. The subset here: CD45RA-negative fraction. CDR3 DNA sequence: TGTGCCAGTACCTGGGACAGACCCTTCGACACTGAAGCTTTCTTT. Its protein is CASTWDRPFDTEAFF.